The sequence of this T cell receptor beta chain was determined in a study of T cells in localized non-small cell lung cancer. Regarding the study as a whole: A raised T cell density in blood coincided with lengthier overall survival. Median detection of top 100 tumor clones in adjacent lung was roughly 61 clones. One tumor region alone was sequenced, and heterogeneity therefore remains possible. Uninvolved adjacent lung had the highest recorded T cell clonality, with tumor below it.

Using immunoSEQ multiplex PCR, the repertoire was profiled, and TCRdb retains in-frame clones only, with some absent. The table lists some 55,000 clones, over 80% of them singletons. This CDR3 contains 15 residues. CDR1 and CDR2 (germline): SGHKS, YYEKEE (reference sequence). With 4 bases removed from V and 7 bases from J, the gap between germline ends came to 21 bases. This clone has more than one count but fewer than ten. Its antigen is still unknown. The genes are TRBV5-5 and TRBJ2-7; the D is unclear. The receptor's source is a female donor at least 60 years old with stage II squamous cell lung carcinoma. Sequenced here: peripheral blood, sampled before any cancer treatment. The CDR3 DNA follows: TGTGCCAGCAGCCTTCCCGGCCCGTTTGCGGTAGAGCAGTACTTC. Amino acids: CASSLPGPFAVEQYF.